Given below is one T cell receptor (beta chain) in context. Its antigen is still unknown. A 1 in 200,000 to 1 in 1 million T cell depth was the sequencing target. TCRdb's table, derived via immunoSEQ multiplex PCR, lists solely in-frame clones and lacks some. This table has approximately 120,000 clones, around 84% appearing once. The data are from a study of cytotoxic CD8 clonotypes in ibrutinib-treated CLL. Study as a whole: The cohort had around 10 relapsed/refractory and 15 treatment-naive patients, around 18 IGHV unmutated. Findings and limits, study-wide: Patients showed higher baseline clonality than age-matched healthy donors, and it tracked circulating CD8+ T-cell counts.

The CDR3 spans 14 residues. The V end was cut by 6 bases, the J end by 4 bases, with 17 bases between. Germline V gene sequence: CDR1 SGHRS, CDR2 YFSETQ. The source is a human donor with chronic lymphocytic leukemia. The chain employs TRBV5-1 and TRBJ2-7; the D gene is possibly TRBD2 (5 bases). The sequenced sample was PBMCs, obtained after 24 months of ibrutinib treatment. CDR3 amino acids: CASTRDGQIYEQYF. In DNA form, the CDR3 reads TGCGCCAGCACCCGGGATGGGCAGATATACGAGCAGTACTTC.